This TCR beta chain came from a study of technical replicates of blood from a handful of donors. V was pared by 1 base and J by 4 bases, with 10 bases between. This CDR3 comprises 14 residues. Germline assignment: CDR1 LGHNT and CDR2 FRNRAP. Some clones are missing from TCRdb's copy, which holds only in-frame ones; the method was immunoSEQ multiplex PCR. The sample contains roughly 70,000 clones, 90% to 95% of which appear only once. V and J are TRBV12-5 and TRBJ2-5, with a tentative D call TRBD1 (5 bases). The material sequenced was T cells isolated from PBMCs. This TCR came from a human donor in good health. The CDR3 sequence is CASGLGRQGETQYF. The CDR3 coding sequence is TGTGCTAGTGGTTTGGGACGCCAGGGAGAGACCCAGTACTTC.